The text below deals with one T cell receptor (beta chain). Its antigen remains unknown. Trimming stripped 5 bases from V and 1 base from J, with 13 bases between. The CDR3 contains 15 residues. TCRdb recomputed calls from the RT-PCR reads with MiXCR, one row per CDR3 protein. The sample yields over 450,000 distinct CDR3 sequences, over 10% seen once. The data stem from a study of response to subunit inactivated influenza vaccine. General study results and limits: It was suggested by the authors that few new T cells are recruited by each seasonal influenza vaccination.

Sequencing used PBMCs from blood, obtained roughly 45 days after vaccination. This chain joins TRBV12-3 or TRBV12-4 and TRBJ2-3, with D possibly being TRBD2 (5 bases). The clonotype comes from a man aged 45-65 years who received an inactivated influenza vaccine. CDR3 DNA: TGTGCCAGCAGTAATGGTGCGGGTGGCACAGATACGCAGTATTTT. Protein: CASSNGAGGTDTQYF.